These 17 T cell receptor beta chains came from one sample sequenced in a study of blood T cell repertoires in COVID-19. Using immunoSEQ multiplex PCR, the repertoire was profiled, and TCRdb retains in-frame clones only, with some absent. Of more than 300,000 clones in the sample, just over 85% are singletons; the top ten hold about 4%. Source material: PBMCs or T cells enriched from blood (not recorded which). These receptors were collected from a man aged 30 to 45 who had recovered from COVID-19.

Written as DNA, the CDR3 is TGCAGCGTAAAGGATAGCGGGGGGGCCAACAATGAGCAGTTCTTC. It translates to CSVKDSGGANNEQFF. V gene TRBV29-1 combines with J gene TRBJ2-1; TRBD2 matches at 11 bases. This CDR3 is 15 amino acids long. Looked up from germline, CDR1 is SQVTM and CDR2 is ANQGSEA. Trimming at V came to 6 bases and at J to 5 bases, leaving 9 bases not matched to a gene.

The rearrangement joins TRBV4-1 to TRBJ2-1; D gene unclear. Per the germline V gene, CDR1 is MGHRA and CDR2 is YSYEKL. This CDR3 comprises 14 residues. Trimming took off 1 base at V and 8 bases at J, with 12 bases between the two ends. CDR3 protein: CASSQGWSNDEQFF. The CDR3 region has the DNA TGCGCCAGCAGCCAAGGATGGAGTAACGATGAGCAGTTCTTC.

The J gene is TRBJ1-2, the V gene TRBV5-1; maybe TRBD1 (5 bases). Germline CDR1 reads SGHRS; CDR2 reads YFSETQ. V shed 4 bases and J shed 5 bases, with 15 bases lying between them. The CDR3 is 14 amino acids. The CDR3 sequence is CASSPEGPLYGYTF. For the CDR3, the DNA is TGCGCCAGCAGCCCGGAGGGACCCCTGTATGGCTACACCTTC.

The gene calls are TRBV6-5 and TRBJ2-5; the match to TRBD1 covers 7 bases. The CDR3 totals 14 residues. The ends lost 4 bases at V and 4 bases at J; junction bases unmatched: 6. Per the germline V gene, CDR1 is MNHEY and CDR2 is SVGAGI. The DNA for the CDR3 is TGTGCCAGCAGTTTGCCAGGGGGTACAGAGACCCAGTACTTC. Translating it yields CASSLPGGTETQYF.

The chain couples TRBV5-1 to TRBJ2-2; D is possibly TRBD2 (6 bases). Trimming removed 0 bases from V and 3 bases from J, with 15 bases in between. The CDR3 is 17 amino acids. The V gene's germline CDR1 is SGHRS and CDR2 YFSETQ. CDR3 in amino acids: CASSLALGGSDTGELFF. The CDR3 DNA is TGCGCCAGCAGCTTGGCCCTGGGGGGATCGGACACCGGGGAGCTGTTTTTT. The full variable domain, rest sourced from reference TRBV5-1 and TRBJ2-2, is KAGVTQTPRYLIKTRGQQVTLSCSPISGHRSVSWYQQTPGQGLQFLFEYFSETQRNKGNFPGRFSGRQFSNSRSEMNVSTLELGDSALYLCASSLALGGSDTGELFFGEGSRLTVL.

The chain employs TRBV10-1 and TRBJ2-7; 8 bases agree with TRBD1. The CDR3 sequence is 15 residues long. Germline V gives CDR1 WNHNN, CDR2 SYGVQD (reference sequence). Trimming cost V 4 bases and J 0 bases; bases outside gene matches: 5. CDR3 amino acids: CASSGGTGRSYEQYF. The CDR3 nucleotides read TGCGCCAGCAGTGGTGGGACAGGTCGCTCCTACGAGCAGTACTTC.

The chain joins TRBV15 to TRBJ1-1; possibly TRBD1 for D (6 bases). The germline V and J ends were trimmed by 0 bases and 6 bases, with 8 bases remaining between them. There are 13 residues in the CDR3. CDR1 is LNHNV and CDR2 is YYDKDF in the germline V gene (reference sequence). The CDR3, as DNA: TGTGCCACCAGCAGAGAGGGGGCAGCTGAAGCTTTCTTT. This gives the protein CATSREGAAEAFF. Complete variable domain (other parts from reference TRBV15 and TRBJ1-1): DAMVIQNPRYQVTQFGKPVTLSCSQTLNHNVMYWYQQKSSQAPKLLFHYYDKDFNNEADTPDNFQSRRPNTSFCFLDIRSPGLGDTAMYLCATSREGAAEAFFGQGTRLTVV.

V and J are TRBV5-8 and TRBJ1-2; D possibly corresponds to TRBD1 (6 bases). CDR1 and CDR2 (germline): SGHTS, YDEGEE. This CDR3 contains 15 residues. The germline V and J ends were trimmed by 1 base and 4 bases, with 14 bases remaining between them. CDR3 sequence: CASSLFTGGGYGYTF. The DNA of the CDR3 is TGTGCCAGCAGCTTGTTTACTGGGGGCGGCTATGGCTACACCTTC.

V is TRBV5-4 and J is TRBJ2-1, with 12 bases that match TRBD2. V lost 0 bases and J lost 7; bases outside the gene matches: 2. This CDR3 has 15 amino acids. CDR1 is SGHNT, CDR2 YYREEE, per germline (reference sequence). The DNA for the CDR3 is TGTGCCAGCAGCTTGGGGACTAGCGGGGCAAATGAGCAGTTCTTC. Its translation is CASSLGTSGANEQFF.

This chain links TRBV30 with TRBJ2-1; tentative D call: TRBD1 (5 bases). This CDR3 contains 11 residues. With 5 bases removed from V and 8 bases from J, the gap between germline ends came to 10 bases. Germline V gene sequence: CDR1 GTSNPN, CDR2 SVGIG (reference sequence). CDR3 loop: CAWDSRDEQFF. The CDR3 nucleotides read TGTGCCTGGGACAGCAGGGATGAGCAGTTCTTC.

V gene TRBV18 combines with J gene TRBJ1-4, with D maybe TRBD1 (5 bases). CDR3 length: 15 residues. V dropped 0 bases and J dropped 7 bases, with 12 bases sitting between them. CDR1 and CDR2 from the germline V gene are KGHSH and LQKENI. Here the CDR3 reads CASSPPAGRGEKLFF. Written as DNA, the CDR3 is TGTGCCAGCTCACCACCCGCAGGGAGGGGTGAAAAACTGTTTTTT. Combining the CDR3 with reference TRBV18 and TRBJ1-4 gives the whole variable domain NAGVMQNPRHLVRRRGQEARLRCSPMKGHSHVYWYRQLPEEGLKFMVYLQKENIIDESGMPKERFSAEFPKEGPSILRIQQVVRGDSAAYFCASSPPAGRGEKLFFGSGTQLSVL.

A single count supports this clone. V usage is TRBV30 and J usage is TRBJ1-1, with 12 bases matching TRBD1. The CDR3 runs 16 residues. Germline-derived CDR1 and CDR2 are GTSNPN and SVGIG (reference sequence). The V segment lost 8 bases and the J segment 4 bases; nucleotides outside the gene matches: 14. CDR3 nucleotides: TGTGCCCGGGAGCGGAGGGGACAGGGGGCGGGCACTGAAGCTTTCTTT. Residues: CARERRGQGAGTEAFF. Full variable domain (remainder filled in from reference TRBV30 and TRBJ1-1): SQTIHQWPATLVQPVGSPLSLECTVEGTSNPNLYWYRQAAGRGLQLLFYSVGIGQISSEVPQNLSASRPQDRQFILSSKKLLLSDSGFYLCARERRGQGAGTEAFFGQGTRLTVV.

The CDR3 region is CASSEFREQMNYGYTF. The DNA for the CDR3 is TGTGCCAGCAGTGAATTCAGGGAACAAATGAACTATGGCTACACCTTC. The chain carries TRBV6-1 and TRBJ1-2; a possible D gene is TRBD1 (5 bases). Germline-derived CDR1 and CDR2 are MNHNS and SASEGT. This CDR3 region has 16 residues. V was shortened by 2 bases and J by 2 bases, with 15 bases between the two germline ends.

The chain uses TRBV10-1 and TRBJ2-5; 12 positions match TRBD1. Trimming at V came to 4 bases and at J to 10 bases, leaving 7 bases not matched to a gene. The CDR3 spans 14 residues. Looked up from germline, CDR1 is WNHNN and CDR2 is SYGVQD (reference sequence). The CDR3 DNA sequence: TGCGCCAGCAGTGGCCCCGGGACAGGGGGCAGCCAGTACTTC. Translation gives CASSGPGTGGSQYF.

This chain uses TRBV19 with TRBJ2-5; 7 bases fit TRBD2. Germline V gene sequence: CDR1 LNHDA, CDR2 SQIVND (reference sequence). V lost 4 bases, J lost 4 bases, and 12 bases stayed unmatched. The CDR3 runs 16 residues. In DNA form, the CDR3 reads TGTGCCAGTAGTAGCAGCGGCTGGGGGGGTAGAGAGACCCAGTACTTC. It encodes CASSSSGWGGRETQYF.

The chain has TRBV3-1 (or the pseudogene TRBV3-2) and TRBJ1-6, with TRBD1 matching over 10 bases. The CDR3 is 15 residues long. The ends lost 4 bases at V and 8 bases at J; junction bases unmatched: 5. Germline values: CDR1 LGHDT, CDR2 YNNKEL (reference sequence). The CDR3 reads CASSLGTGDDSPLHF. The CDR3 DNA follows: TGTGCCAGCAGCCTTGGGACAGGGGATGATTCACCCCTCCACTTT.

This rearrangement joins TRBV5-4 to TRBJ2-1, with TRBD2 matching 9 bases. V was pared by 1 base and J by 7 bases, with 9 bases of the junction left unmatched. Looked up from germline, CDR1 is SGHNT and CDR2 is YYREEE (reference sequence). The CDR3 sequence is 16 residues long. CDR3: CASSLFISSGRNEQFF. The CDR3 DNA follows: TGTGCCAGCAGCTTGTTTATTTCCAGCGGGAGGAATGAGCAGTTCTTC. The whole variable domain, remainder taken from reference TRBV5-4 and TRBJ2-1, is ETGVTQSPTHLIKTRGQQVTLRCSSQSGHNTVSWYQQALGQGPQFIFQYYREEENGRGNFPPRFSGLQFPNYSSELNVNALELDDSALYLCASSLFISSGRNEQFFGPGTRLTVL.